The rows below give T cell receptor beta chains drawn from one sample of a study of shared clonotypes between healthy human individuals. The method was immunoSEQ multiplex PCR; TCRdb's version includes in-frame clones alone and lacks a portion of them. The sample records over a million clones, under 80% being singletons. The sample taken for sequencing was memory CD4+ T cells sorted from blood. The receptors originated from a man between 18 and 35 years old in good health. CDR3s include the opening cysteine and the closing phenylalanine or tryptophan. Fields, in order: clone size, J gene, V gene, D gene, CDR3 length, CDR3 DNA, CDR3 protein. D genes are given only for firm matches. Rows may omit the clone size; those that give it use once, few, many or a size class.

>.|TRBJ1-1|TRBV18|TRBD1|12
TGTGCCAGCTCACCGGGACAGCGGAAAGCTTTCTTT
CASSPGQRKAFF
>.|TRBJ2-2|TRBV5-1|TRBD1|17
TGCGCCAGCAGAGCGGATGCCGGGACAGTAACTACCGGGGAGCTGTTTTTT
CASRADAGTVTTGELFF
>.|TRBJ2-5|TRBV14|.|14
TGTGCCAGCAAGCCATCAGGGTATGGGGAGACCCAGTACTTC
CASKPSGYGETQYF
>.|TRBJ2-1|TRBV27|.|12
TGTGCCAGCAGTTCTCGACTCGGGGAGCAGTTCTTC
CASSSRLGEQFF
>once|TRBJ2-1|TRBV2|.|14
TGTGCCAGCAGTGAAATATCGACCTACAATGAGCAGTTCTTC
CASSEISTYNEQFF
>.|TRBJ1-1|TRBV6-1|TRBD1|15
TGTGCCAGCACTGAACAGGACAGGGGGAGCACTGAAGCTTTCTTT
CASTEQDRGSTEAFF
>.|TRBJ2-6|TRBV6-1|TRBD2|17
TGTGCCAGCAGTCAAGCGGGGGGGCCTTCTGGGGCCAACGTCCTGACTTTC
CASSQAGGPSGANVLTF
>.|TRBJ2-3|TRBV2|.|14
TGTGCCAGCAGTGTACCGGACTCCACAGATACGCAGTATTTT
CASSVPDSTDTQYF
>few|TRBJ2-1|TRBV11-2|.|13
TGTGCCAGCAGCCTACGCGGGAACGATGAGCAGTTCTTC
CASSLRGNDEQFF
>.|TRBJ2-2|TRBV2|TRBD1|16
TGTGCCAGCAGCCCCGGGACAGGGGGCGCGAGCGGGGAGCTGTTTTTT
CASSPGTGGASGELFF